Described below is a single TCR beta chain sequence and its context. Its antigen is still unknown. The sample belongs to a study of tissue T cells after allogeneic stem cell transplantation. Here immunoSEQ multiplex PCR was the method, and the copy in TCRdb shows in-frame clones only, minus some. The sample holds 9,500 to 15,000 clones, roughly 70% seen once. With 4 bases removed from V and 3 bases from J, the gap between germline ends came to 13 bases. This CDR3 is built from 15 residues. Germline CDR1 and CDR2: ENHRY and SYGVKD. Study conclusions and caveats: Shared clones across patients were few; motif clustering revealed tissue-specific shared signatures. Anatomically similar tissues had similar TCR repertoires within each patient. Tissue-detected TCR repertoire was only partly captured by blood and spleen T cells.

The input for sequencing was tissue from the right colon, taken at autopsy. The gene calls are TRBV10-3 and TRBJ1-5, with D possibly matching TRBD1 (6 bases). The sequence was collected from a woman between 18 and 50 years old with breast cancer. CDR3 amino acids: CAISVSQGFNQPQHF. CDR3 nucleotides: TGTGCCATCAGTGTATCACAGGGCTTCAATCAGCCCCAGCATTTT.